The subject of this entry is one T cell receptor (beta chain). The ends lost 4 bases at V and 4 bases at J; junction bases unmatched: 6. Germline CDR1 and CDR2: MNHEY and SVGAGI. The CDR3 totals 14 residues. This sample was included in a study of OX40 agonist ivuxolimab in advanced cancers. Study details: Patients treated during dose escalation were battling hepatocellular carcinoma, melanoma, renal cell or head and neck cancer.

TCRdb's table, derived via immunoSEQ multiplex PCR, lists solely in-frame clones and lacks some. The table has roughly 61,000 clones, roughly 89% seen once; the top ten hold 0.7% to 0.9%. The TCR was taken from an adult with an advanced solid tumor such as melanoma, head and neck, liver or kidney cancer. Sample: CD4+ or CD8+ T cells sorted from blood, taken in a trial of the OX40 agonist ivuxolimab. The chain links TRBV6-5 to TRBJ2-7; 8 bases fit TRBD2. Written as DNA, the CDR3 is TGTGCCAGCAGTTGGTTAGCGGGGCCATACGAGCAGTACTTC. Translating gives CASSWLAGPYEQYF.